The sequence of this T cell receptor beta chain was determined in a study of cytomegalovirus exposure and HLA in healthy donors. General study results and limits: Association of a missense DCLRE1C variant with TCR beta V- and J-gene trimming was reported in a later analysis.

Remarks on this clone: The target antigen is unknown.

A multiplex PCR was run with 60 Vbeta primers and 13 Jbeta primers. Only in-frame clones appear in the TCRdb table, and some are missing; sequencing was by immunoSEQ multiplex PCR. Here the sample spans 200,000 to 250,000 clones, about 78% being singletons. The V gene's germline CDR1 is MDHEN and CDR2 SYDVKM. The length of the CDR3 is 12 residues. Between the trimmed V and J ends, which lost 6 bases and 6 bases, there was a span of 11 bases. The receptor's source is a male donor in good health and CMV-seronegative. Specimen: PBMCs. This chain uses TRBV28 with TRBJ1-1; D gene ambiguous. The CDR3 DNA sequence: TGTGCCAGCAGCCGCTTCCGGGCTGAAGCTTTCTTT. Amino acid sequence: CASSRFRAEAFF.